These 14 T cell receptor beta chains share one sample of origin, sequenced in a study of cytomegalovirus exposure and HLA in healthy donors. Primers: 60 Vbeta forward and 13 Jbeta reverse. Generated by immunoSEQ multiplex PCR, the TCRdb table keeps only in-frame clones and is missing some. The sample contains tens of thousands of clones, less than 80% of which appear only once. Sequencing was done on a sample of PBMCs. Receptors originate from a man in his forties or fifties in good health and CMV-seropositive.

This chain links TRBV19 with TRBJ1-5, with D unclear. V lost 9 bases and J 1 base, leaving 7 bases between the germline ends. The CDR3 spans 12 residues. Germline lookup yields CDR1 LNHDA and CDR2 SQIVND (reference sequence). The CDR3 DNA sequence: TGTGCCAGCCAGATAAGCAATCAGCCCCAGCATTTT. Translating it yields CASQISNQPQHF.

This sequence joins TRBV27 and TRBJ2-2; D gene unclear. Germline lookup yields CDR1 MNHEY and CDR2 SMNVEV (reference sequence). There are 13 residues in the CDR3. Trimming removed 5 bases from V and 4 bases from J, with 8 bases in between. DNA of the CDR3: TGTGCCAGCAGTCCTAGATCCACCGGGGAGCTGTTTTTT. As protein: CASSPRSTGELFF.

This clone was seen only a few times. The rearrangement joins TRBV28 to TRBJ2-1; 15 nucleotides match TRBD2. The CDR3 runs to 14 residues. Germline V gene data show CDR1 as MDHEN and CDR2 as SYDVKM. Trimming removed 8 bases from V and 8 bases from J; junction bases left unmatched: 4. In nucleotides, the CDR3 is TGTGCCAGCGGGGGACTAGCGGGAGGTGATGAGCAGTTCTTC. Protein: CASGGLAGGDEQFF.

The sample holds a few counts of this clone. Here the CDR3 reads CASSQAGGADQETQYF. The CDR3 DNA reads as TGCGCCAGCAGCCAGGCCGGGGGAGCGGACCAAGAGACCCAGTACTTC. The gene calls are TRBV4-3 and TRBJ2-5; D may be TRBD2 (6 bases). The CDR3 has 16 amino acids. CDR1 and CDR2 (germline): LGHNA, YSLEER. Trimming cost V 3 bases and J 0 bases, with 14 bases left between them.

There are a few counts of this clone. CDR3: CASSQGPSPLHF. DNA for the CDR3: TGTGCCAGCAGCCAGGGTCCCTCACCCCTCCACTTT. This chain uses TRBV6-1 with TRBJ1-6, with D perhaps matching TRBD1 (5 bases). The germline gives CDR1 MNHNS, CDR2 SASEGT. V lost 6 bases and J lost 10, with 10 bases in between. The CDR3 is made up of 12 amino acids.

This clone was seen more than once but under ten times. The rearrangement uses TRBV5-5 and TRBJ2-7, with a possible D match to TRBD1 (6 bases). The CDR3 is 14 amino acids. Between the trimmed V and J ends, which lost 0 bases and 6 bases, there was a span of 13 bases. The V gene's germline CDR1 is SGHKS and CDR2 YYEKEE (reference sequence). The CDR3 region is CASSLDRAKPEQYF. CDR3 nucleotides: TGTGCCAGCAGCTTGGACAGGGCCAAACCCGAGCAGTACTTC.

This sequence joins TRBV7-2 and TRBJ1-2; D unresolved. This CDR3 comprises 11 residues. The germline V gene has CDR1 SGHTA and CDR2 FQGNSA. Trimming removed 2 bases from V and 8 bases from J, with 6 bases in between. The CDR3 region is CASSLIEGYTF. The CDR3 bases are TGTGCCAGCAGCTTAATTGAGGGCTACACCTTC.

The J gene is TRBJ1-1, the V gene TRBV11-2, with 7 bases matching TRBD1. V trimming: 7 bases; J trimming: 1 base; junction bases outside the gene matches: 9. Germline V gives CDR1 SGHAT, CDR2 FQNNGV. This CDR3 has 15 residues. In DNA, the CDR3 is TGTGCCAGCACCAGGGACAGAAGCTGGAACACTGAAGCTTTCTTT. It codes for CASTRDRSWNTEAFF.

CDR3 protein: CASSTWTSGSYNEQFF. CDR3 sequence (DNA): TGTGCCAGTAGTACCTGGACTAGCGGGAGCTACAATGAGCAGTTCTTC. This sequence joins TRBV19 and TRBJ2-1; 13 bases are shared with TRBD2. The V gene end was trimmed by 4 bases and the J gene end by 3 bases; junction bases not matched to a gene: 3. Germline V gene data show CDR1 as LNHDA and CDR2 as SQIVND (reference sequence). There are 16 residues in the CDR3.

Worth noting for this clone: The CDR3 does not close with the conserved phenylalanine or tryptophan, likely indicating a read error. Because the CDR3's place on the DNA is in doubt, the DNA is left out and the CDR3 is given as listed by TCRdb. The rearrangement joins TRBV10-3 to TRBJ2-7; the listed D gene, TRBD1, was not tested against the DNA. CDR1 and CDR2 from the germline V gene are ENHRY and SYGVKD. The CDR3 is made up of 13 amino acids, end residues included. The CDR3 spells CAISTSTGTGTAI.

This CDR3 reads CASSFFGGEKLFF. In nucleotides, the CDR3 is TGTGCCAGCAGCTTTTTTGGGGGCGAAAAACTGTTTTTT. The chain combines TRBV11-2 with TRBJ1-4, with a weak D call TRBD1 (6 bases). V lost 3 bases and J lost 8, with 10 bases in between. CDR1 and CDR2 (germline): SGHAT, FQNNGV. CDR3 length equals 13 residues.

The V gene is TRBV30, the J gene TRBJ1-4; 9 bases line up with TRBD1. The CDR3 length is 15 residues. Germline trimming cut 1 base from V and 8 bases from J; bases unmatched to any gene: 8. The germline gives CDR1 GTSNPN, CDR2 SVGIG (reference sequence). The CDR3 coding sequence is TGTGCCTGGAGTGACCCCGACAGGGGGAGGGAAAAACTGTTTTTT. Encoded protein: CAWSDPDRGREKLFF.

The chain couples TRBV19 to TRBJ2-7, with TRBD2 as a possible D gene (5 bases). CDR1 is LNHDA and CDR2 is SQIVND in the germline V gene (reference sequence). The CDR3 is made up of 13 amino acids. Trimming took off 5 bases at V and 5 bases at J, with 13 bases between the two ends. DNA for the CDR3: TGTGCCAGTAGTCCCTCGGGGATGAACGAGCAGTACTTC. Translated: CASSPSGMNEQYF.

This clone was observed a handful of times. This sequence joins TRBV14 and TRBJ2-5; a possible D gene is TRBD1 (6 bases). V lost 4 bases to trimming and J lost 2 bases, with 8 bases between them. There are 13 residues in the CDR3. The germline CDR1 and CDR2 sequences are SGHDN and FVKESK. CDR3 in DNA: TGTGCCAGCAGCCTTGGGACACAAGAGACCCAGTACTTC. Its translation is CASSLGTQETQYF.